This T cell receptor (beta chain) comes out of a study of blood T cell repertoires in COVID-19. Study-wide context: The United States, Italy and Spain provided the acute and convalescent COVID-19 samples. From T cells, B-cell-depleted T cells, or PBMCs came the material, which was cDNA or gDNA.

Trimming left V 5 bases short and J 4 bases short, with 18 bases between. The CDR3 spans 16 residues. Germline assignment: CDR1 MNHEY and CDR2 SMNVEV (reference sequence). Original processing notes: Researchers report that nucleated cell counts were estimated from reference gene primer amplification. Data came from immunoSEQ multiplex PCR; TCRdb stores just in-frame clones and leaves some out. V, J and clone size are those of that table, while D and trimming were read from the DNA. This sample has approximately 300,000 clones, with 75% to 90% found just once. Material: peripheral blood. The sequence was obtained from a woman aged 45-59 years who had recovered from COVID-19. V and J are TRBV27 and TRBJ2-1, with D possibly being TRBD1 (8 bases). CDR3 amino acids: CASSEIQGGTYNEQFF. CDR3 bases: TGTGCCAGCAGTGAGATACAGGGGGGGACTTACAATGAGCAGTTCTTC.